Listed below are T cell receptor beta chains from one sample, sequenced in a study of T cell repertoires in cytomegalovirus infection. Via MiXCR, TCRdb re-called the reads, giving one row per CDR3 protein. The sample carries about 140,000 distinct CDR3 sequences, about 6.5% recorded once. Sequenced material: PBMCs. The receptors shown here come from a human donor in good health (CMV status not recorded). Some clones in this sample may be carry-over from other donors' samples. Each CDR3 is given with its conserved first and last residue. Fields, in order: CDR3 DNA, CDR3 protein, V gene, J gene, D gene, clone size. A D gene is named only where the DNA matches it firmly. Only some rows state a clone size, as once, few, many or a class for expanded clones.

TGTGCCAGCAGTTTCCTACAGGGTAGTTTTGGTGGCTACACCTTC	CASSFLQGSFGGYTF	TRBV28	TRBJ1-2	-	many
TGTGCCAGCAGCTTAAGATCCGGGACTAGCGGGGGGGCTCACCACGAGCAGTACTTC	CASSLRSGTSGGAHHEQYF	TRBV7-2	TRBJ2-7	TRBD2	many
TGTGCCAGCAGTCCGTCCCGGTTGGAGGGCTACACCTTC	CASSPSRLEGYTF	TRBV28	TRBJ1-2	-	few
TGCAGCGCCGTAGGACGTAGGGGCCGCCCTGAAGCTTTCTTT	CSAVGRRGRPEAFF	TRBV29-1	TRBJ1-1	-	-
TGCAGTGCGAGAATCAGTGTGGGAAATGAGCAGTTCTTC	CSARISVGNEQFF	TRBV20-1	TRBJ2-1	-	many
TGTGCCAGCAGCTTTCGCCACCGCAGGCCCCAAGAGACCCAGTACTTC	CASSFRHRRPQETQYF	TRBV7-8	TRBJ2-5	-	many
TGTGCCACCAGTGACCCAACGACAGGGTCTAATGAGCAGTTCTTC	CATSDPTTGSNEQFF	TRBV24-1	TRBJ2-1	TRBD1	many
TGTGCCAGCCTAACCCCGGCGGGGATCCATGGCTACACCTTC	CASLTPAGIHGYTF	TRBV28	TRBJ1-2	-	many
TGTGCCAGCAGCTTAGGGACCCCCGACAATGAGCAGTTCTTC	CASSLGTPDNEQFF	TRBV7-2	TRBJ2-1	-	many
TGCAGCGTTCCGGGAACAAGCACAGATACGCAGTATTTT	CSVPGTSTDTQYF	TRBV29-1	TRBJ2-3	-	few
TGCAGTGCTAGAGATTTGAGGGCGGTGGACACTGAAGCTTTCTTT	CSARDLRAVDTEAFF	TRBV20-1	TRBJ1-1	-	many
TGTGCCAGCAGCTTAGGATTTGGGACAGGGGCCGATACGCAGTATTTT	CASSLGFGTGADTQYF	TRBV7-2	TRBJ2-3	TRBD1	many
TGTGCCAGCAGCCTTCAGGGACCCGACGAGCAGTACTTC	CASSLQGPDEQYF	TRBV5-5	TRBJ2-7	-	few
TGTGCCATCCGGCGAGCTCAGGACACTGAAGCTTTCTTT	CAIRRAQDTEAFF	TRBV10-3	TRBJ1-1	-	many
TGTGCCAGCAGCTTGGTTGCGGGTGGTTACAATGAGCAGTTCTTC	CASSLVAGGYNEQFF	TRBV5-4	TRBJ2-1	-	many
TGTGCCAGCAGCCCAGGAAGCTTTTATGGCTACACCTTC	CASSPGSFYGYTF	TRBV14	TRBJ1-2	-	many
TGTGCCAGCAGCCTCTTATCAGGGAGCGGTCAGCCCCAGCATTTT	CASSLLSGSGQPQHF	TRBV4-2	TRBJ1-5	-	many
TGCGCCAGCAGCCAAAACAGTGGCCAGCCCCAGCATTTT	CASSQNSGQPQHF	TRBV4-3	TRBJ1-5	-	few
TGTGCCAGCAGCCTCGCGGTTGCGCAAGAGACCCAGTACTTC	CASSLAVAQETQYF	TRBV5-4	TRBJ2-5	-	few
TGTGCCAGCAGCTTTCAGAATTTTTACAATGAGAAGTTCTTC	CASSFQNFYNEKFF	TRBV7-6	TRBJ2-1	-	once
TGTGCTAGCAGCCCATTAGTCGACAGGGTGACAGATACGCAGTATTTT	CASSPLVDRVTDTQYF	TRBV7-7	TRBJ2-3	TRBD1	many
TGTGCCAGCAGTGAAGCAGCCGGGGGTTTAACTGAAGCTTTCTTT	CASSEAAGGLTEAFF	TRBV2	TRBJ1-1	-	-
TGTGCCAGCAGGAACAGGGGGCTTAGTAATGAAAAACTGTTTTTT	CASRNRGLSNEKLFF	TRBV7-2	TRBJ1-4	TRBD1	many
TGTGCCAGCAGCTTAGCCAGGGGGCTTTACAATGAGCAGTTCTTC	CASSLARGLYNEQFF	TRBV7-2	TRBJ2-1	TRBD1	many
TGCAGTGCGAGACTAGCGGGGGGACGTACGAACACCGGGGAGCTGTTTTTT	CSARLAGGRTNTGELFF	TRBV20-1	TRBJ2-2	TRBD2	many
TGTGCCAGCAGTGAACTGGGGCGAGGTGGCGCTGAAGCTTTCTTT	CASSELGRGGAEAFF	TRBV6-1	TRBJ1-1	-	-
TGTGCCATCAGTGAAGACAGGGCGAGTCAGCCCCAGCATTTT	CAISEDRASQPQHF	TRBV10-3	TRBJ1-5	TRBD1	many
TGTGCCAGCAGCTTACCGGGGGTGCCCGGAGGTGGCTACACCTTC	CASSLPGVPGGGYTF	TRBV7-2	TRBJ1-2	-	many
TGTGCCAGCAGCACCGAAGGGATGTCCTACAATGAGCAGTTCTTC	CASSTEGMSYNEQFF	TRBV7-8	TRBJ2-1	-	many
TGCAGTGCTAGAAGACAGGCAAACCAATACTACGAGCAGTACTTC	CSARRQANQYYEQYF	TRBV20-1	TRBJ2-7	-	many
TGTGCCAGCAGCTTAGTCCGGCAGACCTACACAGATACGCAGTATTTT	CASSLVRQTYTDTQYF	TRBV7-2	TRBJ2-3	-	many
TGCGCCAGCAGCCAAGATGCAGGTACGAAGACCCAGTACTTC	CASSQDAGTKTQYF	TRBV4-1	TRBJ2-5	-	many
TGTGCCAGCAGCCCAAACGCAGGGAACTATGGCTACACCTTC	CASSPNAGNYGYTF	TRBV7-2	TRBJ1-2	-	many
TGTGCCAGCAGTGTTGGCCAGAACACCGGGGAGCTGTTTTTT	CASSVGQNTGELFF	TRBV2	TRBJ2-2	-	-
TGTGCCAGCAGTTCCTCTTTGTCCTCCTACGAGCAGTACTTC	CASSSSLSSYEQYF	TRBV6-6	TRBJ2-7	-	many
TGCAGCGTTGCGAGCCCCGCAGATACGCAGTATTTT	CSVASPADTQYF	TRBV29-1	TRBJ2-3	-	few
TGTGCCATCAGTGAAACTCAGGGGGCCAGTCAGCCCCAGCATTTT	CAISETQGASQPQHF	TRBV10-3	TRBJ1-5	TRBD1	-
TGTGCCAGCAGTTTTACGAGCAATCAGCCCCAGCATTTT	CASSFTSNQPQHF	TRBV27	TRBJ1-5	-	many
TGTGCCAGCAGCTGGGGGCCCGGGGGGGCTGTCGAGCAGTACTTC	CASSWGPGGAVEQYF	TRBV7-2	TRBJ2-7	TRBD2	many
TGTGCCAGCGGAGACAGGGAAAAGACCCAGTACTTC	CASGDREKTQYF	TRBV2	TRBJ2-5	TRBD1	-
TGTGCCAGCTCCACTGTCCCCCTCTCCTACAATGAGCAGTTCTTC	CASSTVPLSYNEQFF	TRBV18	TRBJ2-1	-	many
TGTGCCAGCAGCTTAGCGGGTGGGAGTCGGACCGGGGAGCTGTTTTTT	CASSLAGGSRTGELFF	TRBV7-6	TRBJ2-2	-	many
TGTGCCAGTAGTTACGACAGGGGCTCCTACAATGAGCAGTTCTTC	CASSYDRGSYNEQFF	TRBV19	TRBJ2-1	TRBD1	-
TGTGCCAGCAGTTACTCCCAGGGGACCTATGGCTACACCTTC	CASSYSQGTYGYTF	TRBV6-2/TRBV6-3	TRBJ1-2	-	many
TGTGCCAGCGCGAGGGGTTGGCAGCCCCAGCATTTT	CASARGWQPQHF	TRBV6-2/TRBV6-3	TRBJ1-5	-	-
TGCAGTGCTAGAGCCGGGACAACGAATTCACCCCTCCACTTT	CSARAGTTNSPLHF	TRBV20-1	TRBJ1-6	-	few